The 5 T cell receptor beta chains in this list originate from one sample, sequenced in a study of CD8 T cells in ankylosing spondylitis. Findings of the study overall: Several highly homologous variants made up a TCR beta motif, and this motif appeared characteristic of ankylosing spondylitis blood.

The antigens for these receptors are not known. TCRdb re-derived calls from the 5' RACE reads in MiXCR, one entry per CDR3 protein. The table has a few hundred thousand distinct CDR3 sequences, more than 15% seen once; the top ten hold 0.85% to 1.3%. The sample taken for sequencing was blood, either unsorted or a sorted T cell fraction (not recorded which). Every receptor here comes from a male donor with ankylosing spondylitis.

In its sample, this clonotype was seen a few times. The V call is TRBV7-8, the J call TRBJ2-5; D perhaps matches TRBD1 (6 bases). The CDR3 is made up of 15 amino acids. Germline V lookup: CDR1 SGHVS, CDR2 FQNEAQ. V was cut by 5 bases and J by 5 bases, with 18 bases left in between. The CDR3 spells CASSAYRVPPETQYF. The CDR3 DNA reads TGTGCCAGCAGCGCATACAGGGTCCCGCCCGAGACCCAGTACTTC. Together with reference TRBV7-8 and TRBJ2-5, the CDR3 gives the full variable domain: GAGVSQSPRYKVAKRGQDVALRCDPISGHVSLFWYQQALGQGPEFLTYFQNEAQLDKSGLPSDRFFAERPEGSVSTLKIQRTQQEDSAVYLCASSAYRVPPETQYFGPGTRLLVL.

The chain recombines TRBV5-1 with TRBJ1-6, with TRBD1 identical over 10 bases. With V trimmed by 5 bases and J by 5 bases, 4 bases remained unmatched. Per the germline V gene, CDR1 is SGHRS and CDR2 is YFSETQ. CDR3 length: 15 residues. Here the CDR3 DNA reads TGCGCCAGCAGGTCTGGGACAGGGGATAATTCACCCCTCCACTTT. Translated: CASRSGTGDNSPLHF.

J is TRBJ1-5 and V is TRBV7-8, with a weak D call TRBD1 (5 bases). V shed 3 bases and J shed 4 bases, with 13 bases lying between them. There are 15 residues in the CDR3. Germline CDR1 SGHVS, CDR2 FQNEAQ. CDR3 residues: CASSFSGLLNQPQHF. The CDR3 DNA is TGTGCCAGCAGCTTTTCAGGGCTACTGAATCAGCCCCAGCATTTT.

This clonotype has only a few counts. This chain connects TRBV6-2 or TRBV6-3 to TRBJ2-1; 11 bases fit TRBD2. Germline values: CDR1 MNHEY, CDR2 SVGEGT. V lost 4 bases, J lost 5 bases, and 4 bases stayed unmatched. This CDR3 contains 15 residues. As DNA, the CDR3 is TGTGCCAGCAGTTTTAGCGGGAGGGCCAACAATGAGCAGTTCTTC. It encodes CASSFSGRANNEQFF.

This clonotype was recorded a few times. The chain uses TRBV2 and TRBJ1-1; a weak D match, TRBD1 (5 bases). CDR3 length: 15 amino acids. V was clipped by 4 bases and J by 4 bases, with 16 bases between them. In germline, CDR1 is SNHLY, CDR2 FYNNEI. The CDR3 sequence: CASSAVGGAGTEAFF. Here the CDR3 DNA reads TGTGCCAGCAGTGCCGTGGGGGGTGCGGGCACTGAAGCTTTCTTT.